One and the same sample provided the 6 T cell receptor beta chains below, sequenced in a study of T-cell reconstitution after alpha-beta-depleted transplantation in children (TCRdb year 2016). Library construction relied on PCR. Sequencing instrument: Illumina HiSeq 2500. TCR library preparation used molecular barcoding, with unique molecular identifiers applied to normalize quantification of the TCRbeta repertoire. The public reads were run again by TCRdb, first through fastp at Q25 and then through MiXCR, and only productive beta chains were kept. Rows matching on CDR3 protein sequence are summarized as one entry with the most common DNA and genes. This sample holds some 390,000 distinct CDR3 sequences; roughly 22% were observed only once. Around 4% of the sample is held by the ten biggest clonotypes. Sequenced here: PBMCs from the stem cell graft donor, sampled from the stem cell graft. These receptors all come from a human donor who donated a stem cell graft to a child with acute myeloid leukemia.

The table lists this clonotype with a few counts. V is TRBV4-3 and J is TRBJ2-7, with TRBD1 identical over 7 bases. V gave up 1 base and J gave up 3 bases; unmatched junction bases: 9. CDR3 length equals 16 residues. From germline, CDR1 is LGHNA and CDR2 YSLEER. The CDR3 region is CASSQGTQGTLYEQYF. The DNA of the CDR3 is TGCGCCAGCAGCCAAGGCACACAGGGGACACTCTACGAGCAGTACTTC.

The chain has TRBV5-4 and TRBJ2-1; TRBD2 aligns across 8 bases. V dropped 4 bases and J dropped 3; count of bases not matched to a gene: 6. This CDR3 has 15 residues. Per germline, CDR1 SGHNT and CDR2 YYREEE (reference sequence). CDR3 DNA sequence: TGTGCCAGCAGCCCGGGAGGGGAGGTCTACAATGAGCAGTTCTTC. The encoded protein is CASSPGGEVYNEQFF. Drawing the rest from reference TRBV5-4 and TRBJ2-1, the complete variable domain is ETGVTQSPTHLIKTRGQQVTLRCSSQSGHNTVSWYQQALGQGPQFIFQYYREEENGRGNFPPRFSGLQFPNYSSELNVNALELDDSALYLCASSPGGEVYNEQFFGPGTRLTVL.

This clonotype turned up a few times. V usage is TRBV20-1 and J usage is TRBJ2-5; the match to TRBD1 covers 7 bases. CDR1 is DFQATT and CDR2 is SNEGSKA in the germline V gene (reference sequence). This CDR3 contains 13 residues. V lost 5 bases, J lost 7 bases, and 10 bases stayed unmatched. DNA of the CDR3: TGCAGTGCTCCTCCAGGGACAGAGGGGACCCAGTACTTC. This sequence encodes CSAPPGTEGTQYF.

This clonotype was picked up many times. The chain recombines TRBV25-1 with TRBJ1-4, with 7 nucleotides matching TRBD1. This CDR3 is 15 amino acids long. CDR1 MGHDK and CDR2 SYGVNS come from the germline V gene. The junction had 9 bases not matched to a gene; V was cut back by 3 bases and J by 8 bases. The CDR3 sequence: CASSDPTGRGEKLFF. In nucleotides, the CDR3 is TGTGCCAGCAGTGACCCGACAGGGCGAGGAGAAAAACTGTTTTTT.

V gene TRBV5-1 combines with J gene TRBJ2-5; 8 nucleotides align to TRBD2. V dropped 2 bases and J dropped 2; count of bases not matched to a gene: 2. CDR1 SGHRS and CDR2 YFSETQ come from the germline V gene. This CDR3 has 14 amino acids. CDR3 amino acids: CASSFGGVQETQYF. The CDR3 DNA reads TGCGCCAGCAGCTTCGGGGGGGTTCAAGAGACCCAGTACTTC.

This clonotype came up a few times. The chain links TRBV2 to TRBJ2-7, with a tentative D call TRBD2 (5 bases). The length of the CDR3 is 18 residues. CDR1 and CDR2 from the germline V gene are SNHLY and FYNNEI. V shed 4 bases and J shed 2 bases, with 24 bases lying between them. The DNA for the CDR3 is TGTGCCAGCAGTGTGGAGACACCCATCACTCGGGGTGCCTACGAGCAGTACTTC. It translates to CASSVETPITRGAYEQYF.